The 30 T cell receptor beta chains below were found in one sample sequenced in a study of cytomegalovirus exposure and HLA in healthy donors. The table came from immunoSEQ multiplex PCR; TCRdb's copy has only in-frame clones and leaves some out. The table has about 360,000 clones, 86% seen once; the top ten hold under 0.95%. Sequenced: PBMCs. Receptors originate from a woman under 30 in good health and CMV-seronegative.

The chain uses TRBV19 and TRBJ2-3; D is unclear. This CDR3 is built from 15 residues. Deletions cut 5 bases from V and 6 bases from J, with 18 bases between. Germline V gene data show CDR1 as LNHDA and CDR2 as SQIVND (reference sequence). The chain's CDR3 is CASSFTAVTVDTQYF. DNA of the CDR3: TGTGCCAGTAGTTTTACAGCCGTGACCGTGGATACGCAGTATTTT.

This chain joins TRBV5-1 and TRBJ2-1, with TRBD1 as a possible D gene (6 bases). V was shortened by 3 bases and J by 6 bases, with 7 bases between the two germline ends. CDR3 length equals 12 residues. Germline V gene sequence: CDR1 SGHRS, CDR2 YFSETQ. Here the CDR3 DNA reads TGCGCCAGCAGCTACAGGGCCAATGAGCAGTTCTTC. This encodes CASSYRANEQFF.

This rearrangement joins TRBV5-1 to TRBJ1-2; D perhaps matches TRBD1 (6 bases). From germline, CDR1 is SGHRS and CDR2 YFSETQ. The CDR3 is 14 amino acids. Trimming cost V 4 bases and J 3 bases, with 13 bases left between them. This chain's CDR3 is CASSITGKDYGYTF. The CDR3 nucleotides read TGCGCCAGCAGCATTACAGGGAAGGACTATGGCTACACCTTC.

This clone has a single count. The chain links TRBV30 to TRBJ2-1; 10 nucleotides align to TRBD2. From germline, CDR1 is GTSNPN and CDR2 SVGIG (reference sequence). CDR3 size: 15 residues. V trimming: 4 bases; J trimming: 6 bases; junction bases outside the gene matches: 9. The CDR3 coding sequence is TGTGCCTGGACTAGCGGGAGTCTCGGCGGCAATGAGCAGTTCTTC. Protein: CAWTSGSLGGNEQFF.

The V and J genes are TRBV21-1 and TRBJ1-1. TRBV21-1 is a pseudogene. The CDR3 covers 15 residues. The CDR3 reads CASSKPRVRNTEAFF. The DNA of the CDR3 is TGTGCCAGCAGCAAGCCGAGGGTCCGGAACACTGAAGCTTTCTTT.

J is TRBJ2-1 and V is TRBV5-1, with D possibly matching TRBD2 (6 bases). Germline CDR1 is SGHRS and CDR2 is YFSETQ. This CDR3 spans 13 amino acids. Deletions cut 1 base from V and 8 bases from J, with 10 bases between. The chain's CDR3 is CASSLTSSYEQFF. In DNA form, the CDR3 reads TGCGCCAGCAGCTTGACTAGCTCGTATGAGCAGTTCTTC.

The genes are TRBV11-3 and TRBJ2-2, with TRBD2 as a possible D gene (7 bases). Trimming took 1 base from V and 4 from J, leaving 10 bases between them. This CDR3 spans 15 amino acids. Germline lookup yields CDR1 SGHNT and CDR2 YENEEA. In nucleotides, the CDR3 is TGTGCCAGCAGCTTAGCCCGGGGGGCCACCGGGGAGCTGTTTTTT. Translation: CASSLARGATGELFF.

The rearrangement uses TRBV6-5 and TRBJ1-3, with 9 nucleotides matching TRBD1. Germline assignment: CDR1 MNHEY and CDR2 SVGAGI. V shed 2 bases, J shed 8 bases, and the junction held 7 bases outside the gene matches. This CDR3 is built from 15 residues. The CDR3 reads CASSYAPGQGDTIYF. CDR3 nucleotides: TGTGCCAGCAGTTACGCACCGGGACAGGGAGACACCATATATTTT.

The DNA for the CDR3 is TGTGCCAGCAGCCAAGATCAAGGGAGCTTATCCTACGAGCAGTACTTC. Protein: CASSQDQGSLSYEQYF. The gene calls are TRBV4-2 and TRBJ2-7, with a weak D call TRBD2 (5 bases). Trimming cost V 0 bases and J 1 base, with 13 bases left between them. The CDR3 runs 16 residues. The germline gives CDR1 LGHNA, CDR2 YNFKEQ.

The rearrangement joins TRBV29-1 to TRBJ2-5, with 12 bases lining up with TRBD2. V was clipped by 7 bases and J by 7 bases; unmatched bases: 13. CDR1 SQVTM and CDR2 ANQGSEA come from the germline V gene. The CDR3 covers 15 residues. DNA of the CDR3: TGCAGCGCAAGGACTAGCGGGGCCCCGGGGGGGACCCAGTACTTC. It encodes CSARTSGAPGGTQYF.

V is TRBV25-1 and J is TRBJ2-1; TRBD1 matches at 8 bases. Trimming cost V 4 bases and J 13 bases; bases outside gene matches: 3. In germline, CDR1 is MGHDK, CDR2 SYGVNS. CDR3 length: 11 amino acids. The CDR3 sequence is CASSADRGQFF. The CDR3 DNA is TGTGCCAGCAGTGCCGACAGGGGCCAGTTCTTC. Full variable domain (missing parts from reference TRBV25-1 and TRBJ2-1): EADIYQTPRYLVIGTGKKITLECSQTMGHDKMYWYQQDPGMELHLIHYSYGVNSTEKGDLSSESTVSRIRTEHFPLTLESARPSHTSQYLCASSADRGQFFGPGTRLTVL.

The gene calls are TRBV5-4 and TRBJ1-6; 7 bases are shared with TRBD1. This CDR3 region has 16 residues. Germline V gene lookup returns CDR1 SGHNT and CDR2 YYREEE (reference sequence). V shed 0 bases and J 9 bases; nucleotides not matched to a gene: 9. CDR3 coding DNA: TGTGCCAGCAGCTTGGGGGGAAGGGGGCACGGTTCACCCCTCCACTTT. This gives the protein CASSLGGRGHGSPLHF.

The chain links TRBV29-1 to TRBJ1-4; no clear D gene. V gave up 4 bases and J gave up 8 bases, with 17 bases separating them. There are 14 residues in the CDR3. CDR1 SQVTM and CDR2 ANQGSEA come from the germline V gene. The CDR3 here is CSVVMGGAREKLFF. DNA for the CDR3: TGCAGCGTTGTTATGGGAGGAGCGAGGGAAAAACTGTTTTTT.

This chain connects TRBV6-4 to TRBJ2-7; 8 positions agree with TRBD1. The length of the CDR3 is 15 residues. The germline gives CDR1 MRHNA, CDR2 SNTAGT. V lost 5 bases and J lost 2; bases outside the gene matches: 8. The CDR3 sequence is CASSTNRGRPYEQYF. The CDR3 DNA sequence: TGTGCCAGCAGTACGAACAGGGGGAGACCCTACGAGCAGTACTTC.

The chain is built from TRBV9 and TRBJ2-7; possibly TRBD2 for D (7 bases). The germline gives CDR1 SGDLS, CDR2 YYNGEE. The CDR3 extends over 14 amino acids. Trimming left V 4 bases short and J 5 bases short, with 16 bases between. The CDR3 region is CASSPQGGGNEQYF. CDR3 coding DNA: TGTGCCAGCAGCCCCCAGGGAGGGGGAAACGAGCAGTACTTC.

The chain joins TRBV15 to TRBJ2-7; the match to TRBD1 covers 7 bases. Trimming at V came to 5 bases and at J to 0 bases, leaving 4 bases not matched to a gene. The CDR3 runs to 14 residues. Germline assignment: CDR1 LNHNV and CDR2 YYDKDF (reference sequence). The CDR3, as DNA: TGTGCCACCAGCGTAGACAGGGACTCCTACGAGCAGTACTTC. Residues: CATSVDRDSYEQYF.

V gene TRBV5-1 combines with J gene TRBJ2-3; 12 positions match TRBD2. This CDR3 contains 14 residues. V trimming: 6 bases; J trimming: 4 bases; junction bases outside the gene matches: 3. Germline V gene data show CDR1 as SGHRS and CDR2 as YFSETQ. The CDR3 coding sequence is TGCGCCAGCACTAGCGGGGGGGCCCCAGATACGCAGTATTTT. It is translated as CASTSGGAPDTQYF.

This clone was detected only a few times. The V call is TRBV5-4, the J call TRBJ1-2; 8 positions agree with TRBD1. Germline loops: CDR1 SGHNT, CDR2 YYREEE (reference sequence). Trimming removed 4 bases from V and 5 bases from J; junction bases left unmatched: 13. This CDR3 spans 16 amino acids. CDR3 residues: CASSLDRAALRYGYTF. CDR3 DNA sequence: TGTGCCAGCAGCCTGGACAGGGCCGCCCTGAGGTATGGCTACACCTTC.

This chain connects TRBV27 to TRBJ2-7, with D uncertain. V dropped 6 bases and J dropped 0 bases, with 6 bases sitting between them. CDR1 and CDR2 from the germline V gene are MNHEY and SMNVEV (reference sequence). CDR3 length equals 12 residues. CDR3 DNA: TGTGCCAGCAGCCCGAGCTCCTACGAGCAGTACTTC. Amino acid sequence: CASSPSSYEQYF.

J is TRBJ1-1 and V is TRBV19, with TRBD1 matching 8 bases. The trim removed 4 bases at V and 6 bases at J, leaving 7 bases unmatched. Per germline, CDR1 LNHDA and CDR2 SQIVND (reference sequence). The CDR3 length is 14 residues. This CDR3 is CASSTTGTGAEAFF. The CDR3 DNA reads as TGTGCCAGTAGTACCACCGGGACAGGAGCTGAAGCTTTCTTT.

Of note for this clone: The sample holds other DNA sequences that translate to the same CDR3. The chain couples TRBV6-1 to TRBJ1-2; the match to TRBD1 covers 8 bases. J lost 4 bases, V lost 3 bases, and 1 base had no gene match. This CDR3 spans 13 amino acids. Germline CDR1 MNHNS, CDR2 SASEGT. In DNA, the CDR3 is TGTGCCAGCAGTGAGGGGACAGGCTATGGCTACACCTTC. Translating it yields CASSEGTGYGYTF.

V is TRBV28 and J is TRBJ2-1, with 11 positions matching TRBD2. The junction had 10 bases not matched to a gene; V was cut back by 4 bases and J by 2 bases. The CDR3 is 18 residues long. Per germline, CDR1 MDHEN and CDR2 SYDVKM. CDR3 sequence: CASSSLRLAGGAYNEQFF. The CDR3 DNA follows: TGTGCCAGCAGTTCCCTTCGATTAGCGGGAGGGGCCTACAATGAGCAGTTCTTC.

The V call is TRBV7-6, the J call TRBJ2-1; 10 nucleotides match TRBD2. The trim removed 1 base at V and 5 bases at J, leaving 8 bases unmatched. This CDR3 has 17 amino acids. In germline, CDR1 is SGHVS, CDR2 FNYEAQ. CDR3 nucleotide sequence: TGTGCCAGCAGCTTAGATGAGCGGGAGGGCTGGAACAATGAGCAGTTCTTC. Translated, it gives CASSLDEREGWNNEQFF.

The chain links TRBV27 to TRBJ1-5; D uncertain. Germline V CDR1 and CDR2: MNHEY, SMNVEV (reference sequence). This CDR3 has 13 residues. V lost 8 bases, J lost 6 bases, and 14 bases lay in between. CDR3 loop: CASSVEGGQPQHF. In DNA form, the CDR3 reads TGTGCCAGCTCAGTGGAGGGAGGTCAGCCCCAGCATTTT.

The chain combines TRBV27 with TRBJ2-1; D possibly corresponds to TRBD2 (5 bases). Trimming shortened V by 3 bases and J by 0 bases, and 18 bases separated the two germline ends. The length of the CDR3 is 18 residues. The germline V gene has CDR1 MNHEY and CDR2 SMNVEV (reference sequence). CDR3 loop: CASSLIAVTTSSYNEQFF. The CDR3 coding sequence is TGTGCCAGCAGTTTGATAGCTGTGACTACGAGCTCCTACAATGAGCAGTTCTTC.

The V gene is TRBV7-2, the J gene TRBJ1-3, with D unresolved. V was cut by 4 bases and J by 0 bases, with 13 bases left in between. The CDR3 runs to 16 residues. Germline loops: CDR1 SGHTA, CDR2 FQGNSA. CDR3 amino acids: CASSSRPRSSGNTIYF. The CDR3 nucleotides are TGTGCCAGCAGCTCCCGCCCCCGGAGCTCTGGAAACACCATATATTTT.

This clone was observed a few times. This rearrangement joins TRBV6-1 to TRBJ1-2; D is uncertain. Germline loops: CDR1 MNHNS, CDR2 SASEGT. Deletions cut 4 bases from V and 5 bases from J, with 20 bases between. The CDR3 has 16 amino acids. In nucleotides, the CDR3 is TGTGCCAGCAGTGTTGAAGTCTCCCCATCAGGTTATGGCTACACCTTC. It translates to CASSVEVSPSGYGYTF.

The gene calls are TRBV11-2 and TRBJ1-1; no clear D. Trimming shortened V by 1 base and J by 4 bases, and 13 bases separated the two germline ends. Germline CDR1 is SGHAT and CDR2 is FQNNGV. The CDR3 sequence is 15 residues long. The CDR3 region is CASSLGSRRGTEAFF. DNA of the CDR3: TGTGCCAGCAGCTTAGGTAGCAGGCGGGGCACTGAAGCTTTCTTT.

CDR3 sequence (DNA): TGTGCCAGCAGTTTAAACAGGGCCAATGAGCAGTTCTTC. Protein product: CASSLNRANEQFF. The V gene is TRBV27, the J gene TRBJ2-1; possible D gene TRBD1, 6 bases. The germline gives CDR1 MNHEY, CDR2 SMNVEV (reference sequence). This CDR3 comprises 13 residues. V was shortened by 2 bases and J by 6 bases, with 8 bases between the two germline ends.

The chain joins TRBV6-4 to TRBJ1-1, with TRBD1 as a possible D gene (5 bases). CDR1 and CDR2 from the germline V gene are MRHNA and SNTAGT. The V gene lost 4 bases and the J gene lost 1 base, with 19 bases spanning the gap. This CDR3 is 17 amino acids long. Written as DNA, the CDR3 is TGTGCCAGCAGTGGGGTGCCCGGAGGGGCCCCGAACACTGAAGCTTTCTTT. Its protein product is CASSGVPGGAPNTEAFF.